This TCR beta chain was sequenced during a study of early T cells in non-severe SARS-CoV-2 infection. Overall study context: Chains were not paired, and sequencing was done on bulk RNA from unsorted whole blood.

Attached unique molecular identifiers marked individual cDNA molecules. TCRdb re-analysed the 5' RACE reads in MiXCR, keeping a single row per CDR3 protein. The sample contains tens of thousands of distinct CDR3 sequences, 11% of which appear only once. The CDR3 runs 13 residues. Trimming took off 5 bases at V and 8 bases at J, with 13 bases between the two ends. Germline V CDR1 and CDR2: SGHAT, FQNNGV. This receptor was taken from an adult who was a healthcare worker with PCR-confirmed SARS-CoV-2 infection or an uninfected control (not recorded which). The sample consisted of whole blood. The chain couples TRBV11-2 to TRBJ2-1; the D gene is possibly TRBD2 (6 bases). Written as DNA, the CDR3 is TGTGCCAGCAGCCGGGCGGGATTCGATGAGCAGTTCTTC. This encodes CASSRAGFDEQFF.